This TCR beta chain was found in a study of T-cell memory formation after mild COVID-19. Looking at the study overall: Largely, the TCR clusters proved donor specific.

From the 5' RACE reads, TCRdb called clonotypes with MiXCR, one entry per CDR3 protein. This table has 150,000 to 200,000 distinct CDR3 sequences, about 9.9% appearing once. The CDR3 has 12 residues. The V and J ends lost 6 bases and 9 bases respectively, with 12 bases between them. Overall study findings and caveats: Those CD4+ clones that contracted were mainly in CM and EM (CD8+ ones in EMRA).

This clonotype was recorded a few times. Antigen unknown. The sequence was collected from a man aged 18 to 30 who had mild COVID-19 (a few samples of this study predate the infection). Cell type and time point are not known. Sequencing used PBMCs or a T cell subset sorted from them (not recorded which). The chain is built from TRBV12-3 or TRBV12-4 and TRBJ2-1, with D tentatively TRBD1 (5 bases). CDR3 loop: CASSGQGSEQFF. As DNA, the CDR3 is TGTGCCAGCAGCGGCCAGGGTAGTGAGCAGTTCTTC.